This T cell receptor (beta chain) is from a study of blood T cell repertoires in COVID-19 (TCRdb year 2020). Background on the whole study: Samples covering the acute and convalescent phases of COVID-19 were provided by collaborators in the United States, Italy and Spain. The material from the prospective study consisted of cDNA or gDNA derived from T cells, B-cell-depleted T cells, or PBMCs. The dataset comprised deeply sampled blood TCRbeta repertoires from subjects exposed to, actively infected with, or recovered from COVID-19. The repertoires were released in a freely available public database intended as a resource for research on the immune response to SARS-CoV-2. The samples were drawn from two sources: the first 160 participants of the ongoing ImmuneRACE study, and 1,200 or so subjects contributed by 6 global collaborators. Sample metadata almost always included a de-identified subject ID, COVID-19 status, age in years and sex. Where available, HLA class I and class II types were taken from metadata supplied by the sample provider and were not determined by assay-based typing.

The immunoSEQ Assay, a bias-controlled multiplex PCR, was used to amplify TCRbeta CDR3 regions from genomic DNA. In the authors' own workflow: The number of nucleated cells in each sample was estimated from the amplification of reference gene primers within the assay. Sequence reads were collapsed and filtered to measure the absolute abundance of every unique TCRbeta CDR3 rearrangement. Productive Simpson clonality was computed per sample as the square root of Simpson's diversity index over productive rearrangements. TCRdb limited this immuneACCESS table to in-frame rearrangements with V and J called. A share of clones is missing; checked studies link under half to unresolved V genes, and the rest is unexplained. V and J calls and clone size are given by that table; D and trimming were obtained from the DNA. For this sample there are approximately 160,000 clones; about 83% appear just once. The ten largest account for less than 9% of the sample.

In regard to this clone: What antigen it recognizes has not been identified. Base qualities were left out, and no much larger clone turns up one base away.

A second Seattle source provided samples from volunteer blood donors who had recovered from COVID-19. Collaborating institutions collected whole blood in K2EDTA tubes following their own protocols. Collaborator samples were shipped for TCRbeta analysis as frozen whole blood, isolated PBMCs, or DNA extracted from either sample type. Here is what the overall study found, with its caveats: The quantity of clinical and demographic metadata differed by source and by participant and was supplied without curation.

Per the germline V gene, SGHAT is the CDR1 and FQNNGV is the CDR2. The CDR3 runs 15 residues from the cysteine to the phenylalanine. The CDR3 DNA has 45 bases and is translated from base 1. The junction shows trimming of 5 bases on V and 4 bases on J, and the gene matches do not reach 10 bases of it. The V gene is TRBV11-2 and the J gene is TRBJ2-5; TRBD1 matches 7 bases in the middle. Sequenced: peripheral blood. The clonotype comes from a man between 35 and 55 years old who had recovered from COVID-19. The DNA sequence follows: TGTGCCAGCAGCCCCAGGGCCGACAGGGCAGAGACCCAGTACTTC. Protein translation: CASSPRADRAETQYF.